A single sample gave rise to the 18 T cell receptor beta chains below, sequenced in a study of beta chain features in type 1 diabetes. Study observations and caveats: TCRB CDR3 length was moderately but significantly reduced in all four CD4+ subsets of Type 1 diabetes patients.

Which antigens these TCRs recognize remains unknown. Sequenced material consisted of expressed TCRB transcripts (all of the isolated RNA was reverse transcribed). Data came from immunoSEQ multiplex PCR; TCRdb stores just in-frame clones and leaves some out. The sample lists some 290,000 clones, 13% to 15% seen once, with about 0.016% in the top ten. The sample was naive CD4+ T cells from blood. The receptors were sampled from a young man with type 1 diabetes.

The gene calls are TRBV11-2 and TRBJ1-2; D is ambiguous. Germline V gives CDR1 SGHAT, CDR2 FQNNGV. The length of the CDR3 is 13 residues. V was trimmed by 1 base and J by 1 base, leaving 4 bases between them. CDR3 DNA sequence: TGTGCCAGCAGCTTAGGAGTTAACTATGGCTACACCTTC. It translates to CASSLGVNYGYTF.

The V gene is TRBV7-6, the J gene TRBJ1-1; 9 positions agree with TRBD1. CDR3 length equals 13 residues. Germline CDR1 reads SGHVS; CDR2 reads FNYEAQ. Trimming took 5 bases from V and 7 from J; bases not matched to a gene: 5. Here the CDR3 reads CASSRQGVGEAFF. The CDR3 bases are TGTGCCAGCAGCAGACAGGGGGTCGGTGAAGCTTTCTTT.

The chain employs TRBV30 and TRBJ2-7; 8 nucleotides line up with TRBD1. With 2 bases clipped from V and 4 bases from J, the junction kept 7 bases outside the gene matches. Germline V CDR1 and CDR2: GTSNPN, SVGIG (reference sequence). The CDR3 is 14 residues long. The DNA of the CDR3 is TGTGCCTGGAGTCTAGGACAGGGTCGGTACGAGCAGTACTTC. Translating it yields CAWSLGQGRYEQYF. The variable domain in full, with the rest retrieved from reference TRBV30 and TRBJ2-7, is SQTIHQWPATLVQPVGSPLSLECTVEGTSNPNLYWYRQAAGRGLQLLFYSVGIGQISSEVPQNLSASRPQDRQFILSSKKLLLSDSGFYLCAWSLGQGRYEQYFGPGTRLTVT.

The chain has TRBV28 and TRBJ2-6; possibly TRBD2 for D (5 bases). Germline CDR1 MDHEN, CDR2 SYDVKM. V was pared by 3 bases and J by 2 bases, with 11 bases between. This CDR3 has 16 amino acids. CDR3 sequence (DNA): TGTGCCAGCAGTTTTCAAGGAGGCGCTGGGGCCAACGTCCTGACTTTC. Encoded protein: CASSFQGGAGANVLTF.

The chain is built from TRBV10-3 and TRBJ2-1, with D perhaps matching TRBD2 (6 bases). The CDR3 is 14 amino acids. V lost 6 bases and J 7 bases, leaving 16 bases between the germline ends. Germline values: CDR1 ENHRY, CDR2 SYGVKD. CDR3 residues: CAIRGSGTQNEQFF. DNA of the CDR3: TGTGCCATCAGAGGTTCGGGGACTCAAAATGAGCAGTTCTTC.

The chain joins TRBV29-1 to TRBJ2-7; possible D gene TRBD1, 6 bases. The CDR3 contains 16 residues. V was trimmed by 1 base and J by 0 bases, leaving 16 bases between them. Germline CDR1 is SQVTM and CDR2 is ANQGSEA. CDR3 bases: TGCAGCGTTGAAGGCGTGGGCAGGGGCAGCTCCTACGAGCAGTACTTC. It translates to CSVEGVGRGSSYEQYF.

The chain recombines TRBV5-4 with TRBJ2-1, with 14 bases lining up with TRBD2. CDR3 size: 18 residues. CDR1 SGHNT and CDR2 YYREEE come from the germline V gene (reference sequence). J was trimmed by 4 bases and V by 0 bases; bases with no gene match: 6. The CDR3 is CASSLGGLAGAPYNEQFF. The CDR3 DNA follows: TGTGCCAGCAGCTTGGGGGGACTAGCGGGAGCCCCTTACAATGAGCAGTTCTTC.

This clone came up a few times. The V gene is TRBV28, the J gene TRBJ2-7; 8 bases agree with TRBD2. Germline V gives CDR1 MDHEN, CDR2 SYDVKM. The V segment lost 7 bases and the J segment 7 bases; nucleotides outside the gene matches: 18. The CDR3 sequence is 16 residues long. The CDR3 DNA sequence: TGTGCCAGCACCTCTCTCGGGACGGGGGGGTTTGGGGAGCAGTACTTC. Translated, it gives CASTSLGTGGFGEQYF.

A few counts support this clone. In DNA, the CDR3 is TGTGCCAGCTCACAACAGGAAGGCGGCTACACCTTC. Amino acids: CASSQQEGGYTF. This sequence joins TRBV18 and TRBJ1-2; tentative D call: TRBD1 (5 bases). The CDR3 spans 12 residues. Germline values: CDR1 KGHSH, CDR2 LQKENI. Trimming stripped 4 bases from V and 8 bases from J, with 11 bases between.

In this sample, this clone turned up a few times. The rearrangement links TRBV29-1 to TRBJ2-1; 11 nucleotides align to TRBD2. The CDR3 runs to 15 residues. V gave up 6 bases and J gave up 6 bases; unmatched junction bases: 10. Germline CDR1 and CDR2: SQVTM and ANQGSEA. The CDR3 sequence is CSVGLAGRGANEQFF. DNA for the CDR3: TGCAGCGTCGGACTAGCGGGTCGGGGGGCCAATGAGCAGTTCTTC.

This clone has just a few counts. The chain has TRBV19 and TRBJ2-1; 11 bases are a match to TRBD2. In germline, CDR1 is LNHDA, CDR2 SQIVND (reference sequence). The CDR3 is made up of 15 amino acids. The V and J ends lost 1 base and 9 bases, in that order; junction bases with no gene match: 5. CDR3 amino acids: CASSIGGLAGTEQFF. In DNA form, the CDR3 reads TGTGCCAGTAGTATAGGAGGACTAGCGGGCACTGAGCAGTTCTTC.

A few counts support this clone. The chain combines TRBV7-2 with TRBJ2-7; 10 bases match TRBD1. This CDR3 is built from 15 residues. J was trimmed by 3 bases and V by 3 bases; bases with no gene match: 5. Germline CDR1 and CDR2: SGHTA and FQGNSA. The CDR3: CASSFDRTGGYEQYF. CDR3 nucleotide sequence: TGTGCCAGCAGCTTTGACCGGACAGGGGGCTACGAGCAGTACTTC.

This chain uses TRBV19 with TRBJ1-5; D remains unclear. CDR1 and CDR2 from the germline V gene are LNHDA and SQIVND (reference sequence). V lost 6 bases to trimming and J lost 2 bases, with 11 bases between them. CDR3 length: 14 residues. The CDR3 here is CASSWVRGNQPQHF. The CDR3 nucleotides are TGTGCCAGTAGCTGGGTGAGGGGCAATCAGCCCCAGCATTTT.

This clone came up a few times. For the CDR3, the DNA is TGTGCCAGTAGTAGCGGGACAGGGGGATACGAGCAGTACTTC. This encodes CASSSGTGGYEQYF. The rearrangement links TRBV19 to TRBJ2-7, with TRBD1 matching 11 bases. CDR1 is LNHDA, CDR2 SQIVND, per germline (reference sequence). The CDR3 is 14 residues long. The trim removed 4 bases at V and 4 bases at J, leaving 3 bases unmatched.

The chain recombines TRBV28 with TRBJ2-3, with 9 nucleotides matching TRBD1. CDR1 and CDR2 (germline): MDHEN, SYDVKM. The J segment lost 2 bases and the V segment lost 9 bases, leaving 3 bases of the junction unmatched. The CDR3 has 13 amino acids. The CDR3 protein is CASTGGHTDTQYF. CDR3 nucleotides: TGTGCCAGTACAGGGGGCCACACAGATACGCAGTATTTT. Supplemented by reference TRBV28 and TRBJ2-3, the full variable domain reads DVKVTQSSRYLVKRTGEKVFLECVQDMDHENMFWYRQDPGLGLRLIYFSYDVKMKEKGDIPEGYSVSREKKERFSLILESASTNQTSMYLCASTGGHTDTQYFGPGTRLTVL.

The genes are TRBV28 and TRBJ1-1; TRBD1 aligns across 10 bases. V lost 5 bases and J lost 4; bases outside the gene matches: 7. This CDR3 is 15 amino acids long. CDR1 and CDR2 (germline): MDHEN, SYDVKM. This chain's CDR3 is CASSSDRGRTTEAFF. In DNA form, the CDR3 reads TGTGCCAGCAGTAGTGACAGGGGGCGGACCACTGAAGCTTTCTTT.

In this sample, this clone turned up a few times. CDR3 DNA sequence: TGTGCCAGCGCAGGCGCCGGGGAGCTGTTTTTT. Amino acids: CASAGAGELFF. This chain uses TRBV28 with TRBJ2-2; D is unclear. CDR1 MDHEN and CDR2 SYDVKM come from the germline V gene. This CDR3 has 11 amino acids. Deletions cut 8 bases from V and 6 bases from J, with 7 bases between.

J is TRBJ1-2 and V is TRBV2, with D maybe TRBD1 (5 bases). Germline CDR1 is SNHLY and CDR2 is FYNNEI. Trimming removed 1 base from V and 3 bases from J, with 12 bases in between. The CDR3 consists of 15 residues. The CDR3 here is CASSEGVRADYGYTF. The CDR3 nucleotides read TGTGCCAGCAGTGAAGGTGTCAGGGCGGACTATGGCTACACCTTC.